The rows below give T cell receptor beta chains drawn from one sample of a study of blood T cell repertoires in COVID-19. This table comes from immunoSEQ multiplex PCR, and its TCRdb copy is limited to in-frame clones, with some not included. The sample yields under 55,000 clones, about 92% seen once. Source material: peripheral blood. Receptors were obtained from a human donor in a cohort sampled during active COVID-19. CDR3s include the opening cysteine and the closing phenylalanine or tryptophan. A D gene is named only where the DNA matches it firmly. The listing skips clone size in some rows; elsewhere it reads once, few, many or a size class.

J | V | D | size | DNA | CDR3
TRBJ1-1 | TRBV5-1 | - | - | TGCGCCAGCAGCGGGGACATGGGGTCTGAAGCTTTCTTT | CASSGDMGSEAFF
TRBJ2-1 | TRBV29-1 | TRBD2 | - | TGCAGCGTTAGGACTAGCGGGAGGGTCCATGAGCAGTTCTTC | CSVRTSGRVHEQFF
TRBJ1-1 | TRBV14 | - | once | TGTGCCAGCAGCCCAAATCCGGGGGTACCTTTCTTT | CASSPNPGVPFF
TRBJ1-2 | TRBV5-4 | TRBD1 | - | TGTGCCAGCAGATTCCAGGGGGCGAAAGGCTACACCTTC | CASRFQGAKGYTF
TRBJ2-7 | TRBV5-5 | - | - | TGTGCCAGCAGCTTGTACCCAGGGGCCTACGAGCAGTACTTC | CASSLYPGAYEQYF
TRBJ2-7 | TRBV5-1 | TRBD2 | - | TGCGCCAGCAGACTAGCGCATATATACGAGCAGTACTTC | CASRLAHIYEQYF
TRBJ2-6 | TRBV3-1/TRBV3-2 | - | - | TGTGCCAGCAGCTATACTGGGGCCAACGTCCTGACTTTC | CASSYTGANVLTF
TRBJ2-7 | TRBV28 | - | once | TGTGCCACCTACTCGGGACTTTTCTCCTACGAGCAGTACTTC | CATYSGLFSYEQYF
TRBJ2-7 | TRBV18 | TRBD2 | - | TGTGCCAGCTCCCTTCGGGGGACTAGCGGGAGCTACGAGCAGTACTTC | CASSLRGTSGSYEQYF
TRBJ1-5 | TRBV2 | - | few | TGTGCCAGCAGTCGAGGACAGAAGGAGCCCCAGCATTTT | CASSRGQKEPQHF
TRBJ1-6 | TRBV6-5 | TRBD1 | - | TGTGCCAGCAGTTTTGGACAGGGGGCTTATTCACCCCTCCACTTT | CASSFGQGAYSPLHF
TRBJ1-3 | TRBV28 | - | - | TGTGCCAGCAGTCGAGGACACAACTCTGGAAACACCATATATTTT | CASSRGHNSGNTIYF
TRBJ1-1 | TRBV10-2 | - | - | TGCGCCGTATCTAGGGGAGGTGGCACTGAAGCTTTCTTT | CAVSRGGGTEAFF
TRBJ1-2 | TRBV19 | - | - | TGTGCCAGTAGTATAGCGGAGGGAGTTATCTATGGCTACACCTTC | CASSIAEGVIYGYTF
TRBJ2-1 | TRBV30 | TRBD2 | - | TGTGCCTTCAATTCAGCGGGAGGATTCTACAATGAGCAGTTCTTC | CAFNSAGGFYNEQFF
TRBJ2-1 | TRBV11-2 | TRBD2 | - | TGTGCCAGCAGTCCTGGGCTAGCGGGAGATAATGAGCAGTTCTTC | CASSPGLAGDNEQFF
TRBJ2-7 | TRBV11-1 | TRBD1 | - | TGTGCCAGCAGCTTAGGGACAGGGAGCTCCTACGAGCAGTACTTC | CASSLGTGSSYEQYF
TRBJ1-1 | TRBV3-1/TRBV3-2 | TRBD1 | once | TGTGCCAGCAGAGGGACAGAACTAATGAACACTGAAGCTTTCTTT | CASRGTELMNTEAFF
TRBJ1-2 | TRBV6-5 | - | - | TGTGCCAGCAGCAACTCGAATGGCTACACCTTC | CASSNSNGYTF
TRBJ1-1 | TRBV20-1 | TRBD1 | - | TGCAGTGCTATAAAGGACAGGGGGCCCTTCTTT | CSAIKDRGPFF
TRBJ2-7 | TRBV6-5 | TRBD1 | - | TGTGCCAGCGGACAGGGGGGCGAGCAGTACTTC | CASGQGGEQYF
TRBJ1-2 | TRBV12-3/TRBV12-4 | - | - | TGTGCCAGCTCTAGTCCAGGGGCAAAAGGATACACCTTC | CASSSPGAKGYTF
TRBJ1-4 | TRBV28 | TRBD1 | - | TGTGCCAGCAGTCCGGACAGGGGTAAGAGAGCAACTAATGAAAAACTGTTTTTT | CASSPDRGKRATNEKLFF
TRBJ1-6 | TRBV11-3 | - | once | TGTGCCAGCAGCTTATATTCTAATTCACCCCTCCACTTT | CASSLYSNSPLHF
TRBJ2-2 | TRBV4-1 | TRBD2 | - | TGCGCCAGCAGCCCCGACCGACTAGCGGGAAAGGGGGAGCTGTTTTTT | CASSPDRLAGKGELFF